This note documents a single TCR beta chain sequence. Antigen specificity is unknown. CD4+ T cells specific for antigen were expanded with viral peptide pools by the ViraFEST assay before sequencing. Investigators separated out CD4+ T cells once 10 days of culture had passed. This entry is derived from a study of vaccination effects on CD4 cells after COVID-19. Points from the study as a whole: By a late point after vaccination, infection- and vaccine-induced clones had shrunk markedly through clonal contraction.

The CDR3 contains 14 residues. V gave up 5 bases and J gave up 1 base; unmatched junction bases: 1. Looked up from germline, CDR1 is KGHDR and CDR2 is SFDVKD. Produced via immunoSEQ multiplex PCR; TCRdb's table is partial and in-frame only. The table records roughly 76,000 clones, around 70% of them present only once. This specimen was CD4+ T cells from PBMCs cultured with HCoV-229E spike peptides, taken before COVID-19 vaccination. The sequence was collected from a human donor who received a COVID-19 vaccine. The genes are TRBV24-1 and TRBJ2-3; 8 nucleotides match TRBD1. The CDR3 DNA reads TGTGCCACCAGTGCGACAGGGGGCACAGATACGCAGTATTTT. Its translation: CATSATGGTDTQYF.